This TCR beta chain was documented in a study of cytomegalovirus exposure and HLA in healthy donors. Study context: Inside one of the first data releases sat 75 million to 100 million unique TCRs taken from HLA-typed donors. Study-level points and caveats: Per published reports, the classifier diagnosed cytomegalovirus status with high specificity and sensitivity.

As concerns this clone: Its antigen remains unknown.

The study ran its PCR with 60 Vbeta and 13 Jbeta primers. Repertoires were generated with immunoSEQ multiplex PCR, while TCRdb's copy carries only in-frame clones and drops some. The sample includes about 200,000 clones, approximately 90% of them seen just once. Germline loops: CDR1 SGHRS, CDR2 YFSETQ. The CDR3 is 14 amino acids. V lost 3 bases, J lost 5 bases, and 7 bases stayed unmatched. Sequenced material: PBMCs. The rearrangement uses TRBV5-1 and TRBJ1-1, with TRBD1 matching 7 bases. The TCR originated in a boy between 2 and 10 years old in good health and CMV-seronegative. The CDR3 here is CASSWGQLDTEAFF. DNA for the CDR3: TGCGCCAGCAGCTGGGGACAGCTGGATACTGAAGCTTTCTTT. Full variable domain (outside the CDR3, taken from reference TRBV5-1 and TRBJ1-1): KAGVTQTPRYLIKTRGQQVTLSCSPISGHRSVSWYQQTPGQGLQFLFEYFSETQRNKGNFPGRFSGRQFSNSRSEMNVSTLELGDSALYLCASSWGQLDTEAFFGQGTRLTVV.